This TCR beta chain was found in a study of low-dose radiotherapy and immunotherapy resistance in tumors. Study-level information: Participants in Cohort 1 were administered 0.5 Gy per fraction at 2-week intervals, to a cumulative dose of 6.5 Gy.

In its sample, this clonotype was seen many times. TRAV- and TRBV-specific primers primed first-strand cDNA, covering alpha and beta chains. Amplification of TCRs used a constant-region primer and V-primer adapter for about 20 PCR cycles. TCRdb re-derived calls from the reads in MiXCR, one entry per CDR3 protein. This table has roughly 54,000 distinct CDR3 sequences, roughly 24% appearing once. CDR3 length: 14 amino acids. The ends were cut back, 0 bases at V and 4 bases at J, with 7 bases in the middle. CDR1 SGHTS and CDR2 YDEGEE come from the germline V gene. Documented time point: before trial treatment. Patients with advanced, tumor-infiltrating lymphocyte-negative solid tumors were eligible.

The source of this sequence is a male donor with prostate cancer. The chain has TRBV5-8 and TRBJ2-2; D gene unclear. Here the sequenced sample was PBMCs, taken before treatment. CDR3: CASSLGGTTGELFF. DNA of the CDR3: TGTGCCAGCAGCTTGGGCGGTACCACCGGGGAGCTGTTTTTT.